These 30 T cell receptor beta chains were sequenced from one sample in a study of shared clonotypes between healthy human individuals. Naive CD8 populations comprised CD45RO-negative cells positively selected for CCR7, excluding terminally differentiated effector memory CD45RA+ cells. TCRdb's table, derived via immunoSEQ multiplex PCR, lists solely in-frame clones and lacks some. Counted here are some 2,100,000 clones, 85% to 95% occurring once; the ten biggest clones make up 1.5% to 2%. Material: naive CD8+ T cells from PBMCs. These TCRs come from a man aged 18-30 years in good health. Some clones in this sample may be carry-over from other donors' samples.

The V and J genes are TRBV5-1 and TRBJ2-5, with D maybe TRBD2 (6 bases). The V gene lost 6 bases and the J gene lost 5 bases, with 17 bases spanning the gap. Looked up from germline, CDR1 is SGHRS and CDR2 is YFSETQ. This CDR3 region has 14 residues. The CDR3 sequence: CASTKARDFETQYF. CDR3 coding DNA: TGCGCCAGCACCAAGGCCCGGGACTTCGAGACCCAGTACTTC. The full variable domain, completed using reference TRBV5-1 and TRBJ2-5, is KAGVTQTPRYLIKTRGQQVTLSCSPISGHRSVSWYQQTPGQGLQFLFEYFSETQRNKGNFPGRFSGRQFSNSRSEMNVSTLELGDSALYLCASTKARDFETQYFGPGTRLLVL.

The J gene is TRBJ1-2, the V gene TRBV11-2; possibly TRBD1 for D (5 bases). Germline V gives CDR1 SGHAT, CDR2 FQNNGV. Between the trimmed V and J ends, which lost 5 bases and 6 bases, there was a span of 10 bases. The CDR3 consists of 12 residues. The CDR3 reads CASSRGGNGYTF. The CDR3 DNA sequence: TGTGCCAGCAGCCGGGGGGGTAATGGCTACACCTTC.

The gene calls are TRBV9 and TRBJ2-3, with D maybe TRBD1 (6 bases). CDR3 length: 16 residues. The germline CDR1 and CDR2 sequences are SGDLS and YYNGEE. Trimming shortened V by 0 bases and J by 0 bases, and 11 bases separated the two germline ends. CDR3 region: CASSVAGHASTDTQYF. CDR3 in DNA: TGTGCCAGCAGCGTAGCGGGACACGCTAGCACAGATACGCAGTATTTT.

The CDR3 region is CAGLSQQLAGVYTGELFF. CDR3 nucleotide sequence: TGCGCAGGCTTGTCACAACAATTAGCGGGAGTATACACCGGGGAGCTGTTTTTT. The gene calls are TRBV4-1 and TRBJ2-2; 9 bases line up with TRBD2. Germline values: CDR1 MGHRA, CDR2 YSYEKL. The length of the CDR3 is 18 residues.

The V and J genes are TRBV19 and TRBJ2-5; 7 bases agree with TRBD1. The germline V gene encodes CDR1 LNHDA and CDR2 SQIVND (reference sequence). V lost 3 bases and J lost 3; bases outside the gene matches: 7. This CDR3 is 15 amino acids long. The CDR3 protein is CASSIRDSWEETQYF. CDR3 nucleotide sequence: TGTGCCAGTAGTATTCGGGACAGCTGGGAAGAGACCCAGTACTTC.

The genes are TRBV15 and TRBJ1-1; D may be TRBD1 (5 bases). V gave up 5 bases and J gave up 9 bases, with 16 bases separating them. The length of the CDR3 is 13 residues. Germline assignment: CDR1 LNHNV and CDR2 YYDKDF (reference sequence). DNA for the CDR3: TGTGCCACCAGCGGGGCCTCTTTAGGTCAAGCTTTCTTT. This codes for CATSGASLGQAFF. The entire variable domain, with the rest obtained from reference TRBV15 and TRBJ1-1, is as follows: DAMVIQNPRYQVTQFGKPVTLSCSQTLNHNVMYWYQQKSSQAPKLLFHYYDKDFNNEADTPDNFQSRRPNTSFCFLDIRSPGLGDTAMYLCATSGASLGQAFFGQGTRLTVV.

Notes on this clone: One junction end does not reproduce the germline sequence, and a read error may be involved. The chain couples TRBV27 to TRBJ1-1; D is uncertain. Germline-derived CDR1 and CDR2 are MNHEY and SMNVEV (reference sequence). This CDR3 spans 14 amino acids. The CDR3 sequence: CVSSQRLMNTEAFF. CDR3 DNA sequence: TGTGTCAGCAGTCAAAGATTAATGAACACTGAAGCTTTCTTT.

The genes are TRBV7-2 and TRBJ2-7; 7 bases agree with TRBD2. There are 15 residues in the CDR3. The germline CDR1 and CDR2 sequences are SGHTA and FQGNSA. J lost 2 bases, V lost 0 bases, and 4 bases had no gene match. The CDR3 DNA reads as TGTGCCAGCAGCTTAGCGGGCGGGAGTCCCTACGAGCAGTACTTC. As protein: CASSLAGGSPYEQYF.

The chain is built from TRBV4-2 and TRBJ2-1, with TRBD2 identical over 8 bases. CDR1 is LGHNA, CDR2 YNFKEQ, per germline. This CDR3 comprises 17 residues. V shed 0 bases, J shed 7 bases, and the junction held 11 bases outside the gene matches. The CDR3 spells CASSQDFREGLWNEQFF. The CDR3 nucleotides are TGTGCCAGCAGCCAAGATTTCCGGGAGGGCCTTTGGAATGAGCAGTTCTTC.

The J gene is TRBJ1-1, the V gene TRBV29-1; D is unclear. Deletions cut 4 bases from V and 1 base from J, with 10 bases between. The CDR3 totals 13 residues. Per germline, CDR1 SQVTM and CDR2 ANQGSEA. For the CDR3, the DNA is TGCAGCGTTGGTCCGGAAACGAACACTGAAGCTTTCTTT. Its protein product is CSVGPETNTEAFF.

This chain uses TRBV7-9 with TRBJ2-7; D may be TRBD2 (5 bases). Germline V gene lookup returns CDR1 SEHNR and CDR2 FQNEAQ (reference sequence). The CDR3 runs 14 residues. V lost 5 bases and J lost 0, with 11 bases in between. The CDR3 DNA reads TGTGCCAGCAGCCTGAGGGTGAGCTCCTACGAGCAGTACTTC. This encodes CASSLRVSSYEQYF.

The chain uses TRBV19 and TRBJ1-2; the D is unclear. The ends were cut back, 7 bases at V and 4 bases at J, with 10 bases in the middle. The CDR3 loop spans 12 amino acids. Germline CDR1 and CDR2: LNHDA and SQIVND (reference sequence). The CDR3: CASTNTIYGYTF. For the CDR3, the DNA is TGTGCCAGTACTAACACGATCTATGGCTACACCTTC.

This chain uses TRBV29-1 with TRBJ2-1, with 9 bases aligning to TRBD2. The ends lost 5 bases at V and 9 bases at J; junction bases unmatched: 8. This CDR3 comprises 13 residues. Germline V CDR1 and CDR2: SQVTM, ANQGSEA. The CDR3 loop reads CSVQASGILEQFF. In DNA, the CDR3 is TGCAGCGTTCAGGCTAGCGGGATTCTTGAGCAGTTCTTC.

The chain has TRBV6-6 and TRBJ2-1; 7 bases match TRBD2. CDR1 is MNHNY, CDR2 SVGAGI, per germline (reference sequence). This CDR3 comprises 14 residues. The V gene end was trimmed by 10 bases and the J gene end by 2 bases; junction bases not matched to a gene: 8. As DNA, the CDR3 is TGTGCCACCGTGGGGGGGGAGGCCTACAATGAGCAGTTCTTC. Amino acid sequence: CATVGGEAYNEQFF.

The rearrangement links TRBV7-6 to TRBJ2-3, with D perhaps TRBD2 (5 bases). This CDR3 has 15 residues. V was cut by 0 bases and J by 2 bases, with 9 bases left in between. The germline gives CDR1 SGHVS, CDR2 FNYEAQ. As DNA, the CDR3 is TGTGCCAGCAGCTTAGCACTAGTCCCCACAGATACGCAGTATTTT. Translated, it gives CASSLALVPTDTQYF.

A few counts support this clone. The chain joins TRBV29-1 to TRBJ1-1; unclear D gene. Germline V CDR1 and CDR2: SQVTM, ANQGSEA. V lost 5 bases to trimming and J lost 0 bases, with 13 bases between them. The CDR3 runs 14 residues. CDR3 in DNA: TGCAGCGTTCAACCGAACACCTTGAACACTGAAGCTTTCTTT. This translates into CSVQPNTLNTEAFF.

There are a few counts of this clone. This chain connects TRBV7-9 to TRBJ1-1; unclear D gene. Trimming took off 6 bases at V and 5 bases at J, with 10 bases between the two ends. CDR3 length: 12 residues. Germline V gives CDR1 SEHNR, CDR2 FQNEAQ (reference sequence). CDR3 in DNA: TGTGCCAGCAGGCCCCCGGGGACTGAAGCTTTCTTT. As protein: CASRPPGTEAFF.

V usage is TRBV7-2 and J usage is TRBJ2-2; TRBD2 matches at 9 bases. Per the germline V gene, CDR1 is SGHTA and CDR2 is FQGNSA. V lost 1 base and J lost 5; bases outside the gene matches: 11. The CDR3 length is 18 residues. The chain's CDR3 is CASSLVDGGRVITGELFF. The DNA of the CDR3 is TGTGCCAGCAGCTTAGTGGACGGCGGGAGGGTGATTACCGGGGAGCTGTTTTTT.

This chain links TRBV29-1 with TRBJ2-5, with a tentative D call TRBD2 (5 bases). The tail of the sequence fits TRBJ2-7 better, so the J call may be wrong. The CDR3 has 11 residues. The germline V gene encodes CDR1 SQVTM and CDR2 ANQGSEA. CDR3 amino acids: CSVSGLHEQYF. CDR3 coding DNA: TGCAGCGTTTCGGGGTTGCACGAGCAGTACTTC.

This chain joins TRBV10-3 and TRBJ2-6, with 7 bases fitting TRBD1. Per the germline V gene, CDR1 is ENHRY and CDR2 is SYGVKD. The CDR3 covers 15 residues. Losses at the gene ends were 8 bases for V and 0 bases for J; bases not matched to a gene: 4. The DNA for the CDR3 is TGTGCCATCGGGGACAGCAACTCTGGGGCCAACGTCCTGACTTTC. Residues: CAIGDSNSGANVLTF.

The V gene is TRBV7-8, the J gene TRBJ1-1; tentative D call: TRBD1 (6 bases). V gave up 2 bases and J gave up 3 bases, with 13 bases separating them. Germline V gene sequence: CDR1 SGHVS, CDR2 FQNEAQ. The CDR3 consists of 15 residues. CDR3 amino acids: CASSLSAGEHTEAFF. CDR3 DNA sequence: TGTGCCAGCAGCTTATCGGCAGGGGAGCACACTGAAGCTTTCTTT.

The chain has TRBV9 and TRBJ1-2, with 8 bases identical to TRBD1. The CDR3 contains 13 residues. Germline trimming cut 3 bases from V and 7 bases from J; bases unmatched to any gene: 5. In germline, CDR1 is SGDLS, CDR2 YYNGEE. This chain's CDR3 is CASSGRQGSGYTF. The CDR3 region has the DNA TGTGCCAGCAGCGGCCGACAGGGGAGTGGCTACACCTTC. Looking up the rest from reference TRBV9 and TRBJ1-2 gives the full variable domain: DSGVTQTPKHLITATGQRVTLRCSPRSGDLSVYWYQQSLDQGLQFLIQYYNGEERAKGNILERFSAQQFPDLHSELNLSSLELGDSALYFCASSGRQGSGYTFGSGTRLTVV.

V and J are TRBV12-5 and TRBJ2-2; D not resolved. V lost 5 bases to trimming and J lost 0 bases, with 7 bases between them. From germline, CDR1 is LGHNT and CDR2 FRNRAP. This CDR3 comprises 14 residues. CDR3 amino acids: CASGVAPNTGELFF. The CDR3 coding sequence is TGTGCTAGTGGTGTAGCTCCGAACACCGGGGAGCTGTTTTTT.

The chain joins TRBV27 to TRBJ2-6; 7 nucleotides line up with TRBD1. Germline V lookup: CDR1 MNHEY, CDR2 SMNVEV (reference sequence). After removal of 6 bases from V and 2 bases from J, the junction contained 4 bases not matched to a gene. The CDR3 runs 15 residues. The CDR3 region has the DNA TGTGCCAGCAGACTGACAGGGACTGGGGCCAACGTCCTGACTTTC. Protein: CASRLTGTGANVLTF.

A single count supports this clone. This sequence joins TRBV5-6 and TRBJ1-4; D not resolved. The CDR3 is made up of 16 amino acids. The germline V gene encodes CDR1 SGHDT and CDR2 YYEEEE. V was clipped by 3 bases and J by 3 bases, with 15 bases between them. CDR3 bases: TGTGCCAGCAGCTCTGGTGTAGCCGGGGCTAATGAAAAACTGTTTTTT. Residues: CASSSGVAGANEKLFF.

The rearrangement joins TRBV13 to TRBJ2-1, with 7 bases matching TRBD1. The V and J ends lost 5 bases and 6 bases, in that order; junction bases with no gene match: 4. CDR3 length: 13 residues. Germline assignment: CDR1 PRHDT and CDR2 FYEKMQ (reference sequence). The CDR3 sequence is CASSPGTVNEQFF. The DNA of the CDR3 is TGTGCCAGCAGCCCCGGGACAGTCAATGAGCAGTTCTTC.

This chain links TRBV7-7 with TRBJ2-2; perhaps TRBD2 as D (6 bases). The CDR3 is 16 amino acids. Germline CDR1 SSHAT, CDR2 FNYEAQ (reference sequence). Trimming pared 5 bases from V and 1 base from J, leaving 14 bases between. CDR3 in DNA: TGTGCCAGCAGCCCCCCCGGGACTTTGAACACCGGGGAGCTGTTTTTT. This gives the protein CASSPPGTLNTGELFF.

This rearrangement joins TRBV2 to TRBJ2-2, with D unclear. CDR1 is SNHLY, CDR2 FYNNEI, per germline. The V gene lost 2 bases and the J gene lost 6 bases, with 10 bases spanning the gap. The CDR3 sequence is 14 residues long. The CDR3: CASSEKSYPGELFF. The CDR3 DNA sequence: TGTGCCAGCAGTGAAAAGTCCTATCCCGGGGAGCTGTTTTTT. The full variable domain, rest sourced from reference TRBV2 and TRBJ2-2, is EPEVTQTPSHQVTQMGQEVILRCVPISNHLYFYWYRQILGQKVEFLVSFYNNEISEKSEIFDDQFSVERPDGSNFTLKIRSTKLEDSAMYFCASSEKSYPGELFFGEGSRLTVL.

The rearrangement joins TRBV6-1 to TRBJ1-2, with D unresolved. The CDR3 loop spans 13 amino acids. Trimming took 4 bases from V and 5 from J, leaving 11 bases between them. Germline V gives CDR1 MNHNS, CDR2 SASEGT. The CDR3, as DNA: TGTGCCAGCAGTGCGGGCAGGAATTATGGCTACACCTTC. Its protein is CASSAGRNYGYTF.

The chain joins TRBV4-1 to TRBJ1-6, with a weak D call TRBD1 (5 bases). The CDR3 runs 17 residues. V was pared by 1 base and J by 5 bases, with 15 bases between. Germline CDR1 and CDR2: MGHRA and YSYEKL. The chain's CDR3 is CASSQVRGGGDNSPLHF. CDR3 bases: TGCGCCAGCAGCCAAGTCCGAGGAGGAGGGGATAATTCACCCCTCCACTTT.